The sample holds many counts of the clone carrying this T cell receptor beta chain. No antigen is known for it. This entry comes from a study of T cell repertoires in cytomegalovirus infection. Looking at the study overall: Public TCR beta signatures marked donors with CMV infection and the matching HLA.

Study-level points and caveats: The response measured ex vivo was dominated by TCR beta clonotypes (HLA-C-restricted and CMV-specific).

J was trimmed by 5 bases and V by 3 bases; bases with no gene match: 3. The CDR3 loop spans 13 amino acids. Germline lookup yields CDR1 SGHTA and CDR2 FQGNSA. TCRdb re-called the reads with MiXCR, one entry per CDR3 protein. This sample has around 300,000 distinct CDR3 sequences; approximately 22% occur once, and the top ten carry roughly 20%. Here the sequenced sample was cultured PBMCs, taken from culture after CMV antigen stimulation. The origin of this receptor is a human donor in good health (CMV status not recorded). Some clones in this sample may be carry-over from other donors' samples. This sequence joins TRBV7-2 and TRBJ2-5; 7 positions agree with TRBD2. CDR3 nucleotides: TGTGCCAGCAGCTTCATGGGGGGGGAGACCCAGTACTTC. Protein: CASSFMGGETQYF.